The 14 T cell receptor beta chains listed next were all sequenced from one sample in a study of cytomegalovirus exposure and HLA in healthy donors. Using immunoSEQ multiplex PCR, the repertoire was profiled, and TCRdb retains in-frame clones only, with some absent. The sample holds some 310,000 clones, roughly 88% seen once. Sequencing input: PBMCs. These receptors were taken from a man younger than 45 in good health and CMV-seronegative.

CDR3 residues: CSAEKGAGEQYF. The CDR3 DNA sequence: TGCAGCGCCGAAAAGGGGGCCGGGGAGCAGTACTTC. The chain combines TRBV29-1 with TRBJ2-7; 7 bases map to TRBD1. The CDR3 spans 12 residues. V was clipped by 7 bases and J by 7 bases; unmatched bases: 10. Germline-derived CDR1 and CDR2 are SQVTM and ANQGSEA.

This chain joins TRBV12-5 and TRBJ1-2; 7 positions match TRBD1. CDR1 is LGHNT, CDR2 FRNRAP, per germline. Trimming cost V 5 bases and J 1 base; bases outside gene matches: 16. CDR3 length: 18 amino acids. Written as DNA, the CDR3 is TGTGCTAGTGGTCCCGAAATCACAGGTCGACAGGGTAACTATGGCTACACCTTC. Encoded protein: CASGPEITGRQGNYGYTF.

The V and J genes are TRBV4-1 and TRBJ2-1; the match to TRBD2 covers 13 bases. Trimming removed 4 bases from V and 7 bases from J; junction bases left unmatched: 7. The CDR3 totals 16 residues. Germline CDR1 and CDR2: MGHRA and YSYEKL. Here the CDR3 DNA reads TGCGCCAGCAGCCGATCGACTAGCGGGGGGAGAAATGAGCAGTTCTTC. Its translation is CASSRSTSGGRNEQFF.

V gene TRBV29-1 combines with J gene TRBJ1-1, with D maybe TRBD1 (5 bases). The V end lost 6 bases, the J end lost 4 bases, and 9 bases lay between the germline ends. Germline CDR1 is SQVTM and CDR2 is ANQGSEA. This CDR3 comprises 11 residues. The CDR3 bases are TGCAGCGTCTGGGGCGGCACTGAAGCTTTCTTT. This translates into CSVWGGTEAFF.

This chain connects TRBV6-5 to TRBJ1-1, with TRBD1 identical over 8 bases. The CDR3 consists of 13 residues. Per the germline V gene, CDR1 is MNHEY and CDR2 is SVGAGI. V was clipped by 6 bases and J by 5 bases; unmatched bases: 5. The CDR3 reads CASSRGRETEAFF. In DNA form, the CDR3 reads TGTGCCAGCAGCAGGGGGCGCGAGACTGAAGCTTTCTTT.

This clone was found once. V is TRBV20-1 and J is TRBJ2-3; D possibly corresponds to TRBD2 (6 bases). CDR3 length: 11 amino acids. Germline V gene sequence: CDR1 DFQATT, CDR2 SNEGSKA (reference sequence). CDR3 sequence (DNA): TGCAGCCCCGGGGGTTTAAATACGCAGTATTTT. Amino acid sequence: CSPGGLNTQYF.

The chain is built from TRBV20-1 and TRBJ2-7, with D hard to call. V lost 3 bases and J 4 bases, leaving 7 bases between the germline ends. This CDR3 comprises 11 residues. The germline V gene encodes CDR1 DFQATT and CDR2 SNEGSKA (reference sequence). The DNA for the CDR3 is TGCAGTGCTAGCCCTATATACGAGCAGTACTTC. It codes for CSASPIYEQYF.

The chain employs TRBV11-3 and TRBJ2-3; TRBD1 might be the D (6 bases). V lost 3 bases and J 4 bases, leaving 8 bases between the germline ends. Germline assignment: CDR1 SGHNT and CDR2 YENEEA. The CDR3 is 13 residues long. CDR3 coding DNA: TGTGCCAGCAGCTTTCAGGGGTCAGATACGCAGTATTTT. This sequence encodes CASSFQGSDTQYF.

The CDR3 region is CASSEGSGAGEKLFF. The CDR3 nucleotides are TGTGCCAGCAGTGAAGGGTCAGGGGCCGGGGAAAAACTGTTTTTT. V and J are TRBV6-1 and TRBJ1-4, with a tentative D call TRBD1 (6 bases). This CDR3 is built from 15 residues. V was trimmed by 1 base and J by 8 bases, leaving 14 bases between them. Germline assignment: CDR1 MNHNS and CDR2 SASEGT.

The chain links TRBV7-9 to TRBJ1-1; D unresolved. CDR1 and CDR2 from the germline V gene are SEHNR and FQNEAQ (reference sequence). Deletions cut 2 bases from V and 1 base from J, with 8 bases between. The CDR3 totals 14 residues. This CDR3 reads CASSLSVGNTEAFF. As DNA, the CDR3 is TGTGCCAGCAGCTTATCTGTCGGGAACACTGAAGCTTTCTTT.

Notes on this clone: This sample includes further DNA sequences coding for the same CDR3. The chain links TRBV18 to TRBJ1-2, with D possibly TRBD1 on 6 matching bases. Trimming left V 2 bases short and J 2 bases short, with 6 bases between. CDR1 is KGHSH, CDR2 LQKENI, per germline. CDR3 length: 13 residues. CDR3 residues: CASSPGQNYGYTF. Here the CDR3 DNA reads TGTGCCAGCTCACCAGGACAGAACTATGGCTACACCTTC. Together with reference TRBV18 and TRBJ1-2, the CDR3 gives the full variable domain: NAGVMQNPRHLVRRRGQEARLRCSPMKGHSHVYWYRQLPEEGLKFMVYLQKENIIDESGMPKERFSAEFPKEGPSILRIQQVVRGDSAAYFCASSPGQNYGYTFGSGTRLTVV.

In its sample, this clone was seen a few times. The V and J genes are TRBV25-1 and TRBJ1-5; 10 bases align to TRBD1. The CDR3 is 15 amino acids. Germline lookup yields CDR1 MGHDK and CDR2 SYGVNS. V lost 6 bases to trimming and J lost 1 base; unmatched junction nucleotides: 3. CDR3 region: CASSPGQGSNQPQHF. The DNA of the CDR3 is TGTGCCAGCAGCCCGGGACAGGGGAGCAATCAGCCCCAGCATTTT.

The chain is built from TRBV7-9 and TRBJ2-2, with TRBD2 identical over 7 bases. J was trimmed by 0 bases and V by 5 bases; bases with no gene match: 6. Germline CDR1 reads SEHNR; CDR2 reads FQNEAQ (reference sequence). The CDR3 totals 16 residues. The CDR3 sequence is CASSLRDYSNTGELFF. DNA of the CDR3: TGTGCCAGCAGCCTACGGGACTATTCGAACACCGGGGAGCTGTTTTTT.

The gene calls are TRBV5-1 and TRBJ1-1, with TRBD1 identical over 8 bases. Trimming took 0 bases from V and 3 from J; bases not matched to a gene: 7. This CDR3 contains 16 residues. Germline V gene data show CDR1 as SGHRS and CDR2 as YFSETQ. DNA of the CDR3: TGCGCCAGCAGCTTGGGGACAGGGAGTAGGGACACTGAAGCTTTCTTT. Protein: CASSLGTGSRDTEAFF.